This T cell receptor beta chain was sequenced in a study of blood T cell repertoires in COVID-19. On the study more broadly: Acute and convalescent COVID-19 samples came from the United States, Italy and Spain.

Sequencing was performed with immunoSEQ multiplex PCR; in TCRdb, only in-frame clones are kept and a portion is missing. In the table there are approximately 270,000 clones, 75% to 95% of which are singletons. This clone has only one observation. Losses at the gene ends were 6 bases for V and 3 bases for J; bases not matched to a gene: 4. The CDR3 extends over 15 amino acids. Germline V gives CDR1 SGHNT, CDR2 YYREEE (reference sequence). The clonotype was recovered from a man between 35 and 55 years old who had been exposed to COVID-19. The chain employs TRBV5-4 and TRBJ2-2; 11 bases align to TRBD2. Input material: PBMCs or T cells enriched from blood (not recorded which). The CDR3 bases are TGTGCCAGCAAAGGGACTAGCGGATACACCGGGGAGCTGTTTTTT. Its protein product is CASKGTSGYTGELFF.